The 22 T cell receptor beta chains reported below all come from one sample, sequenced in a study of shared clonotypes between healthy human individuals. Assay: immunoSEQ multiplex PCR; the TCRdb copy retains only in-frame clones and omits some. The sample holds around 650,000 clones, approximately 96% seen once. Naive CD8 isolation took CD45RO-negative cells positively selected for CCR7 and excluded terminally differentiated effector memory CD45RA+ cells. The sample was naive CD8+ T cells sorted from blood. The source of these receptors is a woman in her twenties or thirties in good health.

The CDR3 sequence is CASSFRREMREQYF. DNA for the CDR3: TGTGCCAGCAGTTTTCGGCGGGAGATGCGTGAGCAGTACTTC. J is TRBJ2-7 and V is TRBV27; 7 bases are shared with TRBD2. Germline CDR1 is MNHEY and CDR2 is SMNVEV (reference sequence). Losses at the gene ends were 3 bases for V and 7 bases for J; bases not matched to a gene: 9. The CDR3 is 14 amino acids.

The V and J genes are TRBV15 and TRBJ2-3; D perhaps matches TRBD2 (6 bases). CDR3 size: 15 residues. In germline, CDR1 is LNHNV, CDR2 YYDKDF (reference sequence). V lost 3 bases and J lost 1, with 11 bases in between. CDR3 residues: CATSRSGVGTDTQYF. The CDR3 DNA follows: TGTGCCACCAGCAGGTCGGGAGTGGGCACAGATACGCAGTATTTT. Full variable domain (rest looked up from reference TRBV15 and TRBJ2-3): DAMVIQNPRYQVTQFGKPVTLSCSQTLNHNVMYWYQQKSSQAPKLLFHYYDKDFNNEADTPDNFQSRRPNTSFCFLDIRSPGLGDTAMYLCATSRSGVGTDTQYFGPGTRLTVL.

CDR3 sequence: CASSFSGRASDTQYF. In DNA form, the CDR3 reads TGTGCCAGCAGTTTCAGCGGGAGAGCGTCAGATACGCAGTATTTT. The J gene is TRBJ2-3, the V gene TRBV27; 8 bases agree with TRBD2. There are 15 residues in the CDR3. After removal of 3 bases from V and 4 bases from J, the junction contained 6 bases not matched to a gene. Per germline, CDR1 MNHEY and CDR2 SMNVEV (reference sequence).

V is TRBV7-9 and J is TRBJ1-6; D is ambiguous. The V end was cut by 1 base, the J end by 10 bases, with 5 bases between. The CDR3 runs to 12 residues. Germline CDR1 and CDR2: SEHNR and FQNEAQ (reference sequence). CDR3 bases: TGTGCCAGCAGCTTAGGGCAATCACCCCTCCACTTT. Translated, it gives CASSLGQSPLHF. The complete variable domain, with remaining parts taken from reference TRBV7-9 and TRBJ1-6, reads DTGVSQNPRHKITKRGQNVTFRCDPISEHNRLYWYRQTLGQGPEFLTYFQNEAQLEKSRLLSDRFSAERPKGSFSTLEIQRTEQGDSAMYLCASSLGQSPLHFGNGTRLTVT.

The chain is built from TRBV4-1 and TRBJ2-1; 9 bases agree with TRBD2. Germline V lookup: CDR1 MGHRA, CDR2 YSYEKL. The CDR3 spans 16 residues. J gave up 2 bases and V 4 bases, and 6 bases lay outside the gene matches. The CDR3 sequence is CASSLKAGGPYNEQFF. In DNA form, the CDR3 reads TGCGCCAGCAGCCTCAAAGCGGGGGGACCCTACAATGAGCAGTTCTTC.

The V and J genes are TRBV7-8 and TRBJ2-3; 7 nucleotides align to TRBD2. Losses at the gene ends were 2 bases for V and 0 bases for J; bases not matched to a gene: 8. The CDR3 is 17 residues long. Germline assignment: CDR1 SGHVS and CDR2 FQNEAQ. Here the CDR3 reads CASSLWERGGSTDTQYF. CDR3 DNA sequence: TGTGCCAGCAGCTTATGGGAGCGGGGAGGTAGCACAGATACGCAGTATTTT.

The gene calls are TRBV7-9 and TRBJ2-2; D gene unclear. The germline V gene has CDR1 SEHNR and CDR2 FQNEAQ (reference sequence). The CDR3 extends over 13 amino acids. V shed 6 bases and J shed 6 bases, with 11 bases lying between them. CDR3 DNA sequence: TGTGCCAGCAGACGCGACCTGGCCGGGGAGCTGTTTTTT. Amino acid sequence: CASRRDLAGELFF.

A word on this clone: Other DNA variants within this sample encode the same CDR3. V is TRBV7-9 and J is TRBJ2-1; maybe TRBD2 (6 bases). The CDR3 runs to 15 residues. Germline V gene sequence: CDR1 SEHNR, CDR2 FQNEAQ (reference sequence). The V end was cut by 0 bases, the J end by 4 bases, with 10 bases between. This CDR3 reads CASSLAVGSYNEQFF. CDR3 DNA: TGTGCCAGCAGCTTAGCGGTCGGGAGTTACAATGAGCAGTTCTTC.

The V and J genes are TRBV28 and TRBJ2-5; 9 bases fit TRBD2. The DNA end lines up better with TRBJ2-7; the J call may be wrong. Germline V CDR1 and CDR2: MDHEN, SYDVKM. CDR3 length equals 14 residues. CDR3 protein: CASARLAETYEQYF. The CDR3 bases are TGTGCCAGCGCCCGACTAGCGGAGACCTACGAGCAGTACTTC.

The CDR3 loop is CASSLSGLAGTDTQYF. CDR3 coding DNA: TGTGCCAGCAGCCTCTCGGGGCTAGCGGGCACAGATACGCAGTATTTT. V usage is TRBV7-8 and J usage is TRBJ2-3; TRBD2 matches 7 bases. This CDR3 contains 16 residues. V was clipped by 5 bases and J by 1 base; unmatched bases: 9. Germline V lookup: CDR1 SGHVS, CDR2 FQNEAQ.

The CDR3 loop is CAWSVGLEAFF. Here the CDR3 DNA reads TGTGCCTGGAGTGTAGGCCTTGAAGCTTTCTTT. J is TRBJ1-1 and V is TRBV30; D gene unclear. The germline V gene has CDR1 GTSNPN and CDR2 SVGIG (reference sequence). The CDR3 has 11 amino acids. Trimming left V 0 bases short and J 7 bases short, with 6 bases between.

V is TRBV19 and J is TRBJ1-5, with no clear D. Trimming left V 3 bases short and J 3 bases short, with 12 bases between. From germline, CDR1 is LNHDA and CDR2 SQIVND (reference sequence). There are 15 residues in the CDR3. The chain's CDR3 is CASSILVQNNQPQHF. As DNA, the CDR3 is TGTGCCAGTAGTATTCTGGTCCAGAACAATCAGCCCCAGCATTTT.

This sequence joins TRBV7-9 and TRBJ2-7, with 8 bases fitting TRBD2. The germline V gene encodes CDR1 SEHNR and CDR2 FQNEAQ (reference sequence). The length of the CDR3 is 17 residues. The V gene end was trimmed by 1 base and the J gene end by 2 bases; junction bases not matched to a gene: 10. The CDR3 here is CASSLVREGPIAYEQYF. The CDR3 coding sequence is TGTGCCAGCAGCTTAGTACGGGAGGGCCCCATCGCCTACGAGCAGTACTTC.

The rearrangement joins TRBV2 to TRBJ2-6; 8 bases line up with TRBD1. The CDR3 is made up of 20 amino acids. The trim removed 1 base at V and 0 bases at J, leaving 11 bases unmatched. The germline V gene encodes CDR1 SNHLY and CDR2 FYNNEI. CDR3 amino acids: CASSEVSARDRNSGANVLTF. CDR3 DNA sequence: TGTGCCAGCAGTGAAGTATCCGCCCGGGACAGGAACTCTGGGGCCAACGTCCTGACTTTC.

The chain is built from TRBV7-9 and TRBJ2-1, with TRBD1 identical over 11 bases. The CDR3 totals 17 residues. Germline loops: CDR1 SEHNR, CDR2 FQNEAQ (reference sequence). V lost 1 base, J lost 9 bases, and 11 bases stayed unmatched. In DNA form, the CDR3 reads TGTGCCAGCAGCTTAGGCCGGACAGGGGGCTTGATGAGTGAGCAGTTCTTC. Translating it yields CASSLGRTGGLMSEQFF.

The genes are TRBV21-1 and TRBJ1-2. TRBV21-1 is a pseudogene locus. This CDR3 is built from 15 residues. The CDR3 spells CASSKYVSAVHGYTF. The CDR3 DNA reads TGTGCCAGCAGCAAATACGTATCGGCAGTTCATGGCTACACCTTC.

Points on this clone: At one of its ends the junction is not consistent with the germline gene, which may arise from a read error. The gene calls are TRBV27 and TRBJ1-4; tentatively, D is TRBD1 (6 bases). The CDR3 contains 14 residues. CDR1 is MNHEY and CDR2 is SMNVEV in the germline V gene (reference sequence). The CDR3 DNA is TGTGCCAGCAGTTTAACTGTTGGCGGGGGACAAAGAGTTTTT. Translation gives CASSLTVGGGQRVF.

The chain couples TRBV5-6 to TRBJ2-7; a weak D match, TRBD1 (5 bases). V was pared by 5 bases and J by 5 bases, with 14 bases between. Germline assignment: CDR1 SGHDT and CDR2 YYEEEE. This CDR3 region has 13 residues. CDR3 protein: CASRGHKIDEQYF. CDR3 sequence (DNA): TGTGCCAGCAGGGGGCATAAAATCGACGAGCAGTACTTC.

The V and J genes are TRBV7-6 and TRBJ2-3; D gene ambiguous. The CDR3 totals 14 residues. Looked up from germline, CDR1 is SGHVS and CDR2 is FNYEAQ. Trimming removed 5 bases from V and 6 bases from J, with 15 bases in between. CDR3 sequence: CASSLYPEVDTQYF. DNA of the CDR3: TGTGCCAGCAGCCTCTATCCCGAGGTGGATACGCAGTATTTT.

This rearrangement joins TRBV28 to TRBJ2-5, with 13 bases that match TRBD2. The germline CDR1 and CDR2 sequences are MDHEN and SYDVKM. This CDR3 has 16 amino acids. The V gene end was trimmed by 5 bases and the J gene end by 5 bases; junction bases not matched to a gene: 8. The DNA of the CDR3 is TGTGCCAGCAGTGCAGGACTAGCGGGAGCCGTGGAGACCCAGTACTTC. It translates to CASSAGLAGAVETQYF.

This CDR3 reads CASSASGTDTQYF. CDR3 bases: TGTGCCAGCAGCGCTAGCGGCACAGATACGCAGTATTTT. V gene TRBV7-6 combines with J gene TRBJ2-3; a weak D match, TRBD2 (6 bases). V shed 5 bases and J shed 1 base, with 7 bases lying between them. Germline CDR1 and CDR2: SGHVS and FNYEAQ. The CDR3 spans 13 residues.

The chain uses TRBV5-8 and TRBJ2-7; 8 positions agree with TRBD2. CDR3 length: 13 amino acids. Germline V gene lookup returns CDR1 SGHTS and CDR2 YDEGEE. The J segment lost 4 bases and the V segment lost 4 bases, leaving 4 bases of the junction unmatched. The CDR3 DNA is TGTGCCAGCAGCCCGAGCGGGAGTTACGAGCAGTACTTC. Its protein is CASSPSGSYEQYF.